This TCR beta chain was recovered during a study of T-cell memory formation after mild COVID-19. A single record per CDR3 protein comes from TCRdb applying MiXCR to the 5' RACE reads. The sample holds tens of thousands of distinct CDR3 sequences, less than 8% seen once. In this sample, this clonotype turned up many times. Antigen unknown. Study-level results: Memory from before infection featured some responding clones, which suggests cross-reactive memory joined.

Material for sequencing was PBMCs or a T cell subset sorted from them (not recorded which). This clonotype was obtained from an adult who had mild COVID-19 (a few samples of this study predate the infection). Cell type and time point are not known.

CDR3 nucleotides: TGTGCCAGCAGTCCGACTAGTTGGGAGACCCAGTACTTC. Protein: CASSPTSWETQYF. V and J are TRBV6-5 and TRBJ2-5, with TRBD2 as a possible D gene (6 bases). The V gene's germline CDR1 is MNHEY and CDR2 SVGAGI. The CDR3 runs to 13 residues. Trimming took 5 bases from V and 5 from J, leaving 12 bases between them.